This T cell receptor beta chain was captured in a study of blood T cell repertoires in COVID-19. Background on the study: Italy, Spain and the United States were the sources of the convalescent and acute COVID-19 samples. Nucleic acid was either cDNA or gDNA, and it came from T cells, B-cell-depleted T cells, or PBMCs.

How the authors handled the data: Amplification from reference gene primers served as the basis for estimated nucleated cell counts. Only in-frame clones appear in the TCRdb table, and some are missing; sequencing was by immunoSEQ multiplex PCR. D and trimming were read from the DNA, whereas the V and J calls and clone size are those reported in that table. The table has about 140,000 clones, about 82% seen once; the top ten hold 2.5% to 3%. The CDR3 loop spans 14 amino acids. CDR1 is MNHEY, CDR2 SVGAGI, per germline. V lost 6 bases and J 6 bases, leaving 17 bases between the germline ends. The sequencing input was peripheral blood. The receptor comes from a middle-aged man with acute or convalescent COVID-19. The chain recombines TRBV6-5 with TRBJ1-2; tentatively, D is TRBD1 (6 bases). The CDR3 region is CASRREGRGDGYTF. In DNA, the CDR3 is TGTGCCAGCAGGAGGGAGGGAAGGGGGGATGGCTACACCTTC.